The 11 T cell receptor beta chains reported below all come from one sample, sequenced in a study of blood T cell repertoires in COVID-19. Only in-frame clones appear in the TCRdb table, and some are missing; sequencing was by immunoSEQ multiplex PCR. The sample carries about 270,000 clones, approximately 89% recorded once. Sequenced: PBMCs or T cells enriched from blood (not recorded which). The source is a man between 40 and 49 years old who had been exposed to COVID-19.

This rearrangement joins TRBV5-1 to TRBJ2-7, with TRBD2 identical over 8 bases. V was pared by 0 bases and J by 7 bases, with 12 bases of the junction left unmatched. CDR1 is SGHRS and CDR2 is YFSETQ in the germline V gene. This CDR3 has 16 residues. DNA for the CDR3: TGCGCCAGCAGCTTGGTTTGGACTGACGCGGGGGGAGAGCAGTACTTC. Translation gives CASSLVWTDAGGEQYF.

This rearrangement joins TRBV21-1 to TRBJ2-7; the listed D gene, TRBD1, was not tested against the DNA. TRBV21-1 is labeled a pseudogene. The CDR3 is made up of 14 amino acids. The DNA for the CDR3 is TGTGCCAGCAGCAAAGCGGGCAGTACCTACGAGCAGTACTTC. Its protein product is CASSKAGSTYEQYF.

This rearrangement joins TRBV4-1 to TRBJ2-1; unclear D gene. Germline V gene data show CDR1 as MGHRA and CDR2 as YSYEKL. V was shortened by 0 bases and J by 2 bases, with 11 bases between the two germline ends. The CDR3 is made up of 16 amino acids. For the CDR3, the DNA is TGCGCCAGCAGCCAAGATTCAACAGCTACCTACAATGAGCAGTTCTTC. Protein: CASSQDSTATYNEQFF.

This chain uses TRBV7-7 with TRBJ2-1; 8 bases map to TRBD2. This CDR3 has 16 amino acids. The germline gives CDR1 SSHAT, CDR2 FNYEAQ (reference sequence). The V gene end was trimmed by 5 bases and the J gene end by 3 bases; junction bases not matched to a gene: 9. This CDR3 is CASSEAGGRLYNEQFF. In DNA, the CDR3 is TGTGCCAGCAGCGAGGCTGGCGGGAGGCTCTACAATGAGCAGTTCTTC.

This chain connects TRBV6-5 to TRBJ2-2; 9 nucleotides line up with TRBD1. The CDR3 totals 15 residues. In germline, CDR1 is MNHEY, CDR2 SVGAGI. J lost 2 bases, V lost 6 bases, and 4 bases had no gene match. The CDR3 is CASRPGQGNTGELFF. The CDR3 DNA reads TGTGCCAGCAGACCGGGACAGGGAAACACCGGGGAGCTGTTTTTT.

This chain connects TRBV14 to TRBJ1-1; D is ambiguous. The CDR3 contains 14 residues. Germline V CDR1 and CDR2: SGHDN, FVKESK. V was shortened by 0 bases and J by 1 base, with 6 bases between the two germline ends. CDR3 coding DNA: TGTGCCAGCAGCCAAGAGGAGGCGAACACTGAAGCTTTCTTT. Translating gives CASSQEEANTEAFF.

The chain uses TRBV24-1 and TRBJ2-7; the match to TRBD2 covers 8 bases. The CDR3 runs to 15 residues. The V and J ends lost 2 bases and 3 bases, in that order; junction bases with no gene match: 5. Per germline, CDR1 KGHDR and CDR2 SFDVKD. CDR3 region: CATSDSPGLDYEQYF. The CDR3 nucleotides read TGTGCCACCAGTGATTCACCGGGACTAGACTACGAGCAGTACTTC.

The genes are TRBV7-9 and TRBJ2-1; D is perhaps TRBD1 (5 bases). Germline V lookup: CDR1 SEHNR, CDR2 FQNEAQ (reference sequence). Between the trimmed V and J ends, which lost 1 base and 4 bases, there was a span of 14 bases. The CDR3 is 16 residues long. CDR3 nucleotide sequence: TGTGCCAGCAGCTTAGGGTCAGGGAACATTTACAATGAGCAGTTCTTC. It translates to CASSLGSGNIYNEQFF.

The CDR3 coding sequence is TGTGCCAGCAGCGTAGCGGCTAGCGGCCATAGCACAGATACGCAGTATTTT. This translates into CASSVAASGHSTDTQYF. V is TRBV9 and J is TRBJ2-3; 7 bases match TRBD2. The CDR3 runs 17 residues. The trim removed 0 bases at V and 0 bases at J, leaving 7 bases unmatched. Germline CDR1 SGDLS, CDR2 YYNGEE.

The chain employs TRBV6-5 and TRBJ2-1; D not certain. CDR1 MNHEY and CDR2 SVGAGI come from the germline V gene. There are 12 residues in the CDR3. The V gene lost 7 bases and the J gene lost 3 bases, with 7 bases spanning the gap. Here the CDR3 reads CASTAGYNEQFF. The CDR3 bases are TGTGCCAGCACGGCAGGCTACAATGAGCAGTTCTTC.

This rearrangement joins TRBV9 to TRBJ2-3; TRBD2 matches at 8 bases. The CDR3 consists of 17 residues. Per germline, CDR1 SGDLS and CDR2 YYNGEE. V gave up 5 bases and J gave up 0 bases; unmatched junction bases: 11. DNA for the CDR3: TGTGCCAGCAGTCATCACCGGACTAGCCAAAGCACAGATACGCAGTATTTT. Translating it yields CASSHHRTSQSTDTQYF. Full variable domain (remainder filled in from reference TRBV9 and TRBJ2-3): DSGVTQTPKHLITATGQRVTLRCSPRSGDLSVYWYQQSLDQGLQFLIQYYNGEERAKGNILERFSAQQFPDLHSELNLSSLELGDSALYFCASSHHRTSQSTDTQYFGPGTRLTVL.